The present TCR beta chain was sequenced within a study of T cell changes during pregnancy in multiple sclerosis. Sequencing used immunoSEQ multiplex PCR; TCRdb keeps in-frame clones, though not all of them. Of 70,000 to 75,000 clones listed, about 85% were seen once; the top ten hold roughly 3.3%. Trimming pared 7 bases from V and 3 bases from J, leaving 9 bases between. Germline V lookup: CDR1 LNHDA, CDR2 SQIVND (reference sequence). This CDR3 is 13 amino acids long. V gene TRBV19 combines with J gene TRBJ1-4; D is uncertain. This receptor was identified in a female donor with multiple sclerosis, enrolled in a pregnancy study. The source material was peripheral blood, sampled before pregnancy. The CDR3 loop is CASKRLSNEKLFF. CDR3 sequence (DNA): TGTGCCAGTAAGAGGTTGTCTAATGAAAAACTGTTTTTT. The variable domain in full, with the rest retrieved from reference TRBV19 and TRBJ1-4, is DGGITQSPKYLFRKEGQNVTLSCEQNLNHDAMYWYRQDPGQGLRLIYYSQIVNDFQKGDIAEGYSVSREKKESFPLTVTSAQKNPTAFYLCASKRLSNEKLFFGSGTQLSVL.